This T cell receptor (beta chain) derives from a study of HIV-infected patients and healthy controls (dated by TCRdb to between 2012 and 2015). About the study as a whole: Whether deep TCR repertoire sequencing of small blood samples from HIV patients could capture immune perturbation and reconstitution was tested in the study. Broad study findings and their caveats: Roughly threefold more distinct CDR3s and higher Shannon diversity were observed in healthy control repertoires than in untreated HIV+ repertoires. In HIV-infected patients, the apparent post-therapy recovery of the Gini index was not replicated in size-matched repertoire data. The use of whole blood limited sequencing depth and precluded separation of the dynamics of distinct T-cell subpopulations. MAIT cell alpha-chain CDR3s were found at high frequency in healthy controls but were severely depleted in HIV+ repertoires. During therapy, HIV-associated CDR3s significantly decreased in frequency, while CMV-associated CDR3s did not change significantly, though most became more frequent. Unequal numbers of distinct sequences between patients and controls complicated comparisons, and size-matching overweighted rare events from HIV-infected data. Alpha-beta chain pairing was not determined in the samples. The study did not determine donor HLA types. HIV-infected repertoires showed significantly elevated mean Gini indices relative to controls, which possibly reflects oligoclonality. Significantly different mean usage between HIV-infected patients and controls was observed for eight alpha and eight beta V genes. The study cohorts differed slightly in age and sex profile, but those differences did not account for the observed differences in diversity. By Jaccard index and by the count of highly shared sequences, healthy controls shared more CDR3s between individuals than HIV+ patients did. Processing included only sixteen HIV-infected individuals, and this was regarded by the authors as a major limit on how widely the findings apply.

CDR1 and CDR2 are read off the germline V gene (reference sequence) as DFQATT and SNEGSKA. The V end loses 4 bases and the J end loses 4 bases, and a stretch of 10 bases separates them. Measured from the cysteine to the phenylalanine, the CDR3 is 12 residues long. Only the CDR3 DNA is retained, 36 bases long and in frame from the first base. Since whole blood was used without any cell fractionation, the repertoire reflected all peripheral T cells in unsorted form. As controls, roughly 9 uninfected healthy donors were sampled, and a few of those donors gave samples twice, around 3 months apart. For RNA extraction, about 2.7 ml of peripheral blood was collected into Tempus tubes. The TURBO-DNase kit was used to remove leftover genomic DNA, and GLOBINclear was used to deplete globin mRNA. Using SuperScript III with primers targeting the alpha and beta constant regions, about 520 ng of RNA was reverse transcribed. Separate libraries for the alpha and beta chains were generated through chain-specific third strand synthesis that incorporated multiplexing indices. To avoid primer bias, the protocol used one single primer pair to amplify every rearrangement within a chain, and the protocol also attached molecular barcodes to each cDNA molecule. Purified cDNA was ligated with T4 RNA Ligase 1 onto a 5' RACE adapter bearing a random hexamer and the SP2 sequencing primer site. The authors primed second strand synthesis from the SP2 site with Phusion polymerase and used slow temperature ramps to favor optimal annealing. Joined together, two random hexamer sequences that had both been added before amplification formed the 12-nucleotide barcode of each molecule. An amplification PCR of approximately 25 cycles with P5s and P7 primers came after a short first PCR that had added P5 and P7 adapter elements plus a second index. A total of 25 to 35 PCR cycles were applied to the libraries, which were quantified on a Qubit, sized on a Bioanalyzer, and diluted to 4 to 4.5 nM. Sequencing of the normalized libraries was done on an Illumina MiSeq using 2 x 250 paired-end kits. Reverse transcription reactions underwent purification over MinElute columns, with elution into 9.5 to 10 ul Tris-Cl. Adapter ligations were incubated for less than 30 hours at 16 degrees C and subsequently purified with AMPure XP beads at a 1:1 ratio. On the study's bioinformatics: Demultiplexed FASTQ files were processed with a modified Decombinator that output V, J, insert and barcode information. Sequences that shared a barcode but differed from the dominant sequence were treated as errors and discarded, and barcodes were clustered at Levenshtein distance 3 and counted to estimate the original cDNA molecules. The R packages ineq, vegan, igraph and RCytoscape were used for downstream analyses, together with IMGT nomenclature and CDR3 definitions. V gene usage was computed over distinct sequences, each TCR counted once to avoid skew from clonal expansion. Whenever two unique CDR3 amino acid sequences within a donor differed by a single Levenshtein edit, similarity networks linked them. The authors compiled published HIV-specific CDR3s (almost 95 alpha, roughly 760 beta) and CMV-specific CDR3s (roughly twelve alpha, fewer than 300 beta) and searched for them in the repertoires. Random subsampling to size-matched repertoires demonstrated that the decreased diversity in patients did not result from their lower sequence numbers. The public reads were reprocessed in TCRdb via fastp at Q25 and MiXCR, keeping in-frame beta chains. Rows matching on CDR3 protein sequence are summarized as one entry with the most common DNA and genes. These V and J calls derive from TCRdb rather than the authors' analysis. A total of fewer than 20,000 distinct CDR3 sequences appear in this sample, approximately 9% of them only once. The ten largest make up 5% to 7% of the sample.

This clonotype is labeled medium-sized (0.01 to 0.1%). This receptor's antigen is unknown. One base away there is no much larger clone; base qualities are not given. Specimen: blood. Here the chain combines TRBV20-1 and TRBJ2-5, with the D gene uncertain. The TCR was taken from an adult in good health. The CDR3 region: CSAKGPGETQYF. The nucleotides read TGCAGTGCTAAAGGGCCCGGAGAGACCCAGTACTTC.